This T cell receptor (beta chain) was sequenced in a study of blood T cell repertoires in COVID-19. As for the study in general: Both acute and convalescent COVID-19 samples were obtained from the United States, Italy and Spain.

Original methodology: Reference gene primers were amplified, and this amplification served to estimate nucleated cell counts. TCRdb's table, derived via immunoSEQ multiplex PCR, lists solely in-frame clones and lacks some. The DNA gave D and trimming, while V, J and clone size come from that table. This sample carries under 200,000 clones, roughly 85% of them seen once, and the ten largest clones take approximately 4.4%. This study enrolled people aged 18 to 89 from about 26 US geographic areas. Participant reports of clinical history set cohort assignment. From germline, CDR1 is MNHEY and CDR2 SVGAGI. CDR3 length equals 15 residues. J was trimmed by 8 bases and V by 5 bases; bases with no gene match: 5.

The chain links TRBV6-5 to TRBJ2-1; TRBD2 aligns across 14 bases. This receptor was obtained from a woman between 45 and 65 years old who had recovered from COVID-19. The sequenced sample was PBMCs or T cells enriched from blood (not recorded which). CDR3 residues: CASSTTSGRAHEQFF. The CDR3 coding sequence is TGTGCCAGCAGTACGACTAGCGGGAGGGCCCATGAGCAGTTCTTC.